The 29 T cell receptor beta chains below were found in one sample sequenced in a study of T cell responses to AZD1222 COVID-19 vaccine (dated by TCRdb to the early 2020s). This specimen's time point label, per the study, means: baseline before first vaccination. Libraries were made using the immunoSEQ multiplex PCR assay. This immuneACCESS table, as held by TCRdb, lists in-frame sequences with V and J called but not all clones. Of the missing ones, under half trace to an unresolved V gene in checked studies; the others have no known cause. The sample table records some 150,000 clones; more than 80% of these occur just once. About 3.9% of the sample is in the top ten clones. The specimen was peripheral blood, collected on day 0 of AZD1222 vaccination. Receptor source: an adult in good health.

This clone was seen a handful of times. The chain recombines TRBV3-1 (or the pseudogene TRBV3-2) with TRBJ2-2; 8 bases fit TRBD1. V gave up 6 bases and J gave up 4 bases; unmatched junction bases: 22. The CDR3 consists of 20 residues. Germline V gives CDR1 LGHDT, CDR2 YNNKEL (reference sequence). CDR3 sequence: CASSHNGFLPGGIGTGELFF. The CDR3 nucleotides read TGTGCCAGCAGTCATAACGGATTCCTCCCAGGGGGCATCGGCACCGGGGAGCTGTTTTTT.

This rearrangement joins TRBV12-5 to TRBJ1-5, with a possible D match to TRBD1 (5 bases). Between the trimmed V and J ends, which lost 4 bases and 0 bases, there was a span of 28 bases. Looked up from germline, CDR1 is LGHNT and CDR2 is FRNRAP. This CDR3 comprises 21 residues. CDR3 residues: CASGSVSGGTGLGYSNQPQHF. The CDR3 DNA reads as TGTGCTAGTGGTTCTGTAAGTGGGGGGACGGGTCTGGGATATAGCAATCAGCCCCAGCATTTT.

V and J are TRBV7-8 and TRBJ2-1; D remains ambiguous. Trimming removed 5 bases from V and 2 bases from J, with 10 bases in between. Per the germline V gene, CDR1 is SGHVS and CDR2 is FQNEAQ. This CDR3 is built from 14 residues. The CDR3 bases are TGTGCCAGCAGCCCCGACTTACCCTACAATGAGCAGTTCTTC. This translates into CASSPDLPYNEQFF.

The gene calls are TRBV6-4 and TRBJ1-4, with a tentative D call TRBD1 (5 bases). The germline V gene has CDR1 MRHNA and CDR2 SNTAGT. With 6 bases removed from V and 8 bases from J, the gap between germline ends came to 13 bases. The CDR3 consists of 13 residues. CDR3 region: CASRTAIQEKLFF. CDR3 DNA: TGTGCCAGCAGGACAGCGATCCAGGAAAAACTGTTTTTT.

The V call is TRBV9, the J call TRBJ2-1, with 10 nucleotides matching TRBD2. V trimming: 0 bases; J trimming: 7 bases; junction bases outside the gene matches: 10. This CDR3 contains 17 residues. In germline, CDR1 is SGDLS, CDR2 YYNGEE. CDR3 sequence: CASSVEEASGGWNEQFF. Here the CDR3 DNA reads TGTGCCAGCAGCGTAGAGGAAGCTAGCGGGGGTTGGAATGAGCAGTTCTTC.

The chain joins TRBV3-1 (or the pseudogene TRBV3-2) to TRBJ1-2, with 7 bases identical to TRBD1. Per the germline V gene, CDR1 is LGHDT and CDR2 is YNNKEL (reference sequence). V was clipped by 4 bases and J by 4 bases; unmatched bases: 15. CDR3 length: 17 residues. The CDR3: CASSRGGGQNPIYGYTF. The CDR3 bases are TGTGCCAGCAGCCGAGGGGGGGGACAGAACCCCATCTATGGCTACACCTTC.

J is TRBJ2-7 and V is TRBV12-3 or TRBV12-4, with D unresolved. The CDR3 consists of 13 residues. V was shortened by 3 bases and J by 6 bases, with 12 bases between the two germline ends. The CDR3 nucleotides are TGTGCCAGCAGTTTTGGTCAGCTTTTCGAGCAGTACTTC. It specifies CASSFGQLFEQYF.

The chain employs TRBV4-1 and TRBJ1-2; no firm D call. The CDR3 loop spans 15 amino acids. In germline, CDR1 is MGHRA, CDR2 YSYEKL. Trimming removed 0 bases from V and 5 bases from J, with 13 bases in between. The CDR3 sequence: CASSQDRTVIYGYTF. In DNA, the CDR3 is TGCGCCAGCAGCCAAGATAGAACGGTGATTTATGGCTACACCTTC.

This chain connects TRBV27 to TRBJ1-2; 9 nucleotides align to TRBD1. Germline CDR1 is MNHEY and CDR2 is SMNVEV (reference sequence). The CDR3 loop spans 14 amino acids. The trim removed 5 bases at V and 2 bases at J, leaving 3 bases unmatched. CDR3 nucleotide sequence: TGTGCCAGCAGTCGGACAGGGGTCAACTATGGCTACACCTTC. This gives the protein CASSRTGVNYGYTF.

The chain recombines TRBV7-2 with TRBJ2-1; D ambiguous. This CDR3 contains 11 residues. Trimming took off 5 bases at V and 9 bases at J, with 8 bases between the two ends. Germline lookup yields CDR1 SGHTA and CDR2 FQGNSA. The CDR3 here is CASSPAGEQFF. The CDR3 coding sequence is TGTGCCAGCAGCCCGGCTGGTGAGCAGTTCTTC.

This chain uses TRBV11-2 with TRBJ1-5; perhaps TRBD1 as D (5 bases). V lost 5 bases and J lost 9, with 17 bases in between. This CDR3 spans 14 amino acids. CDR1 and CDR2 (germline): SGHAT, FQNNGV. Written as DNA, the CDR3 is TGTGCCAGCAGCACATACGGGGGTGCAGGGCCCCAGCATTTT. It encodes CASSTYGGAGPQHF.

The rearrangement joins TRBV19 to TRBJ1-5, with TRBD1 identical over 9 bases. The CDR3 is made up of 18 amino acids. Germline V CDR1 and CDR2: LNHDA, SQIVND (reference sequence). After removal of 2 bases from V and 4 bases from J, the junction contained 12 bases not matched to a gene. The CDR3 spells CASSIKKVGTGTNQPQHF. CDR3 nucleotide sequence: TGTGCCAGTAGTATAAAAAAGGTCGGGACAGGGACAAATCAGCCCCAGCATTTT.

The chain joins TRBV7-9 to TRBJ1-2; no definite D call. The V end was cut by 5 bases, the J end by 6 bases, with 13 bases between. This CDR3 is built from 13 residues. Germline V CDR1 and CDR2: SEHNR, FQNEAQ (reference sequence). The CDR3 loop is CASSPWREDGYTF. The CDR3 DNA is TGTGCCAGCAGCCCTTGGAGGGAGGATGGCTACACCTTC.

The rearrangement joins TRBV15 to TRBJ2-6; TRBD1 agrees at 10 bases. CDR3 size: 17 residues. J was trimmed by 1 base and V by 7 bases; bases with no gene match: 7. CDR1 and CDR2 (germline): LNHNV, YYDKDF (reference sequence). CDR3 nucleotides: TGTGCCACCAAGGGGACAGGGGATTTTTCTGGGGCCAACGTCCTGACTTTC. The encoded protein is CATKGTGDFSGANVLTF.

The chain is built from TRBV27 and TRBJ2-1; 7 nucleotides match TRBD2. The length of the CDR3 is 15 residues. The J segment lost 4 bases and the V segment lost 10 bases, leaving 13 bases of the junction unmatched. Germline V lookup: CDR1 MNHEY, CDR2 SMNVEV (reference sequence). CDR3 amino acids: CATADFYGRYNEQFF. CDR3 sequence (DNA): TGTGCCACAGCAGATTTTTACGGGAGGTACAATGAGCAGTTCTTC.

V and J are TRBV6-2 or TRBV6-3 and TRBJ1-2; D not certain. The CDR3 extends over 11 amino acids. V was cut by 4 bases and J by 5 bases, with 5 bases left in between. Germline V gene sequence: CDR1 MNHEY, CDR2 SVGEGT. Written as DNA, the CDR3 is TGTGCCAGCAGTTCCCCATATGGCTACACCTTC. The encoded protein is CASSSPYGYTF.

CDR3 sequence (DNA): TGTGCCAGCAGAGCCCAGTCTAATGAAAAACTGTTTTTT. Translating it yields CASRAQSNEKLFF. V usage is TRBV6-5 and J usage is TRBJ1-4; D is unresolved. The CDR3 covers 13 residues. Germline V lookup: CDR1 MNHEY, CDR2 SVGAGI. V lost 6 bases, J lost 3 bases, and 8 bases lay in between.

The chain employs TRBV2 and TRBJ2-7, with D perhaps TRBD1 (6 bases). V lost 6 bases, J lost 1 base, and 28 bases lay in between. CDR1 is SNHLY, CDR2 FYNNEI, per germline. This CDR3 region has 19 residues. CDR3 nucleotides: TGTGCCAGCAGGCTATTTTTAGACACAGGGCCCCTTAGATCCTACGAGCAGTACTTC. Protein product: CASRLFLDTGPLRSYEQYF.

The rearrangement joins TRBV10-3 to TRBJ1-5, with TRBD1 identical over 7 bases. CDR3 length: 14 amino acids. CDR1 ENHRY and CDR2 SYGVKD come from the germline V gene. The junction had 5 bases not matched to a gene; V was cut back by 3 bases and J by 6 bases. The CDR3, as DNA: TGTGCCATCAGTGACCGACAGGGTCTTCAGCCCCAGCATTTT. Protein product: CAISDRQGLQPQHF.

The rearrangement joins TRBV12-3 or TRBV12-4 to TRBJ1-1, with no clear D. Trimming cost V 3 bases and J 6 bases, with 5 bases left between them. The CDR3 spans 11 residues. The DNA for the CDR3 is TGTGCCAGCAGTTTCAGGTCTGAAGCTTTCTTT. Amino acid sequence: CASSFRSEAFF.

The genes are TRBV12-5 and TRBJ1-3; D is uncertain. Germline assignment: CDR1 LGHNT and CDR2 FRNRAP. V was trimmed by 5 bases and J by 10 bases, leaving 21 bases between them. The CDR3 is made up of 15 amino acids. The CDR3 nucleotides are TGTGCTAGTGGTACGAGGGCAGAACTTGCAACGACCATATATTTT. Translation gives CASGTRAELATTIYF.

CDR3 region: CACTSGAGNTIYF. The DNA for the CDR3 is TGTGCCTGTACATCAGGGGCTGGAAACACCATATATTTT. V is TRBV30 and J is TRBJ1-3, with D possibly TRBD1 on 6 matching bases. Germline V lookup: CDR1 GTSNPN, CDR2 SVGIG (reference sequence). Between the trimmed V and J ends, which lost 6 bases and 2 bases, there was a span of 11 bases. The CDR3 has 13 amino acids.

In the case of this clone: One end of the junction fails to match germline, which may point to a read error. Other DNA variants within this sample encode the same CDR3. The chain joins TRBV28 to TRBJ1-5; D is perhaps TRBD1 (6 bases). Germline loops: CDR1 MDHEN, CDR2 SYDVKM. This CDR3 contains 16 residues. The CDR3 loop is CASSLPKAGIGQPQHF. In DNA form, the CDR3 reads TGTGCCAGCAGTTTGCCCAAAGCAGGGATTGGACAGCCTCAGCATTTT.

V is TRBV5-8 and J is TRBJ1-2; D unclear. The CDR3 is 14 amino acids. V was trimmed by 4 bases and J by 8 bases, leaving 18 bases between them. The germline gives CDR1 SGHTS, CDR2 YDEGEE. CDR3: CASSPIINSQGYTF. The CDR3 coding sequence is TGTGCCAGCAGCCCAATAATTAACTCTCAGGGCTACACCTTC. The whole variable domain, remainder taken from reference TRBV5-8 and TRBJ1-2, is EAGVTQSPTHLIKTRGQQATLRCSPISGHTSVYWYQQALGLGLQFLLWYDEGEERNRGNFPPRFSGRQFPNYSSELNVNALELEDSALYLCASSPIINSQGYTFGSGTRLTVV.

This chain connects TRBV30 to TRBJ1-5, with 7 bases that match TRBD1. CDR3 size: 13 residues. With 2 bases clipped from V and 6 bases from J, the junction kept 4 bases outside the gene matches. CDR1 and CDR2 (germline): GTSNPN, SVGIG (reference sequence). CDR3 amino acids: CAWSNRGVQPQHF. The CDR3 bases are TGTGCCTGGAGTAACAGGGGCGTTCAGCCCCAGCATTTT.

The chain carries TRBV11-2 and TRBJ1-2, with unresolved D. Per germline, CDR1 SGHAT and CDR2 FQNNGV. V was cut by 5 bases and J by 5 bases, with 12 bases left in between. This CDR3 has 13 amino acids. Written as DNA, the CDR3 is TGTGCCAGCAGCCCGATGGGTGGTTATGGCTACACCTTC. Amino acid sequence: CASSPMGGYGYTF.

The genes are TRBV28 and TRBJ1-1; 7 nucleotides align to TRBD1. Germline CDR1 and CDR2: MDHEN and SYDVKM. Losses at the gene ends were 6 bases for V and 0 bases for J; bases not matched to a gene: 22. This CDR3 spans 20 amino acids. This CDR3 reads CASSLKPDRAGERLNTEAFF. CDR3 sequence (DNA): TGTGCCAGCAGCCTGAAACCCGACAGGGCAGGGGAAAGGTTGAACACTGAAGCTTTCTTT.

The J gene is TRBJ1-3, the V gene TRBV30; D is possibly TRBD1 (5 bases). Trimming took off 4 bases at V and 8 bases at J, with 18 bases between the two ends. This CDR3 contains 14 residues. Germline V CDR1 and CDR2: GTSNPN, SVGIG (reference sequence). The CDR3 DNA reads TGTGCCTGGAATGAAGGGGCTTTTCAGTACACCATATATTTT. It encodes CAWNEGAFQYTIYF.

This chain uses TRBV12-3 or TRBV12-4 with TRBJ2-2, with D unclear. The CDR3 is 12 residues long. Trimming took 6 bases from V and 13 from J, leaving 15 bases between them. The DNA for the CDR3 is TGTGCCAGCAGGCCCAGTTCCGGTGTGCTGTTTTTT. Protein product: CASRPSSGVLFF.